The 7 T cell receptor beta chains below come from one sample, sequenced in a study of T cells after yellow fever vaccination. TCRdb re-called the 5' RACE reads through MiXCR, storing one row per CDR3 protein. The sample carries some 500,000 distinct CDR3 sequences, roughly 12% recorded once. The source was PBMCs, collected on the day of the yellow fever booster vaccination. The receptors shown here come from a man aged 30 to 39 who received the YFV17D yellow fever vaccine.

This rearrangement joins TRBV5-1 to TRBJ2-6; D is possibly TRBD1 (5 bases). Germline-derived CDR1 and CDR2 are SGHRS and YFSETQ. This CDR3 contains 14 residues. Trimming pared 5 bases from V and 2 bases from J, leaving 8 bases between. The chain's CDR3 is CASRDTAGANVLTF. CDR3 in DNA: TGCGCCAGCAGGGACACGGCTGGGGCCAACGTCCTGACTTTC.

This clonotype came up a few times. One end of the junction does not line up with germline, which may come from a read error. The V and J genes are TRBV5-1 and TRBJ2-1; 7 bases agree with TRBD1. This CDR3 contains 13 residues. Germline assignment: CDR1 SGHRS and CDR2 YFSETQ. CDR3 DNA: TGTGCCAGCAGCTTAGGGACAGATAATGAGCAGTTCTTC. Translating gives CASSLGTDNEQFF.

The chain joins TRBV4-3 to TRBJ2-1; 9 bases match TRBD2. Germline CDR1 is LGHNA and CDR2 is YSLEER. The junction had 8 bases not matched to a gene; V was cut back by 1 base and J by 7 bases. This CDR3 region has 16 residues. DNA of the CDR3: TGCGCCAGCAGCCAAGCGAGTAGCGGGAGAAGGAATGAGCAGTTCTTC. This translates into CASSQASSGRRNEQFF.

The chain joins TRBV7-6 to TRBJ1-1, with TRBD1 matching over 10 bases. Germline V gene data show CDR1 as SGHVS and CDR2 as FNYEAQ. CDR3 size: 19 residues. Trimming cost V 5 bases and J 2 bases; bases outside gene matches: 17. CDR3 region: CASSQILHRQGATNTEAFF. The CDR3 nucleotides are TGTGCCAGCAGCCAAATCCTACACAGACAGGGGGCAACTAACACTGAAGCTTTCTTT.

The rearrangement links TRBV30 to TRBJ1-1; D ambiguous. From germline, CDR1 is GTSNPN and CDR2 SVGIG (reference sequence). This CDR3 comprises 15 residues. The V and J ends lost 2 bases and 1 base respectively, with 14 bases between them. The CDR3 here is CAWSIPGLSNTEAFF. Here the CDR3 DNA reads TGTGCCTGGAGTATACCGGGTCTGTCGAACACTGAAGCTTTCTTT. Full variable domain (outside the CDR3, taken from reference TRBV30 and TRBJ1-1): SQTIHQWPATLVQPVGSPLSLECTVEGTSNPNLYWYRQAAGRGLQLLFYSVGIGQISSEVPQNLSASRPQDRQFILSSKKLLLSDSGFYLCAWSIPGLSNTEAFFGQGTRLTVV.

This clonotype came up many times. The genes are TRBV12-3 or TRBV12-4 and TRBJ2-2, with D maybe TRBD2 (6 bases). V dropped 5 bases and J dropped 7 bases, with 20 bases sitting between them. This CDR3 is 16 amino acids long. CDR3 in amino acids: CASSTLSVRTIGELFF. The CDR3 DNA sequence: TGTGCCAGCAGTACTCTCTCCGTCAGGACTATCGGGGAGCTGTTTTTT.

The chain couples TRBV12-5 to TRBJ1-1; D gene unclear. V shed 1 base and J shed 1 base, with 10 bases lying between them. This CDR3 is 15 amino acids long. The germline CDR1 and CDR2 sequences are LGHNT and FRNRAP. CDR3 sequence: CASGLGRSENTEAFF. DNA for the CDR3: TGTGCTAGTGGTTTGGGACGGAGTGAGAACACTGAAGCTTTCTTT.